The clone carrying this T cell receptor beta chain was counted only a few times. What it binds is not known. The CDR3 runs to 11 residues. V shed 5 bases and J shed 2 bases, with 3 bases lying between them. CDR1 is ENHRY, CDR2 SYGVKD, per germline. The sample originates from a study of beta chain features in type 1 diabetes. Overall study findings and caveats: Insertions were fewer and deletions more numerous at VDJ junctions in type 1 diabetes patients.

The isolated RNA, all of it, was reverse transcribed, so expressed TCRB transcripts were what got sequenced. Profiled with immunoSEQ multiplex PCR; TCRdb holds only in-frame clones, not every one. The sample records 250,000 or so clones, less than 35% being singletons. The source material was central memory CD4+ T cells from blood. The rearrangement uses TRBV10-3 and TRBJ2-5; D gene uncertain. This sequence originates from a man aged 30 to 39 in good health. The CDR3 coding sequence is TGTGCCATCAGTTCACAAGAGACCCAGTACTTC. Translating it yields CAISSQETQYF.